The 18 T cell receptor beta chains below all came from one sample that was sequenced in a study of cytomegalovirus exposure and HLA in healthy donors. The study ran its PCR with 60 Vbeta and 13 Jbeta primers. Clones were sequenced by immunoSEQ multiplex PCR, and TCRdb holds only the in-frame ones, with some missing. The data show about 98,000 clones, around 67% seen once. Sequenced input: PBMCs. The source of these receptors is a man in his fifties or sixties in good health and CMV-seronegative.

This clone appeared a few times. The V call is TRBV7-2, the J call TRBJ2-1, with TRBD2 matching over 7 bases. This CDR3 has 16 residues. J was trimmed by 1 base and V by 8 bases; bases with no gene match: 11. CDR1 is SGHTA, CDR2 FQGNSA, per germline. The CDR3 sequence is CASLDPGGGSYNEQFF. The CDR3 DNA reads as TGTGCCAGCCTCGACCCGGGGGGTGGGTCCTACAATGAGCAGTTCTTC.

CDR3 nucleotides: TGCGCCAGCAGGTCGGGGGAGACCCAGTACTTC. Protein sequence: CASRSGETQYF. This sequence joins TRBV5-1 and TRBJ2-5; D is possibly TRBD2 (5 bases). V gave up 5 bases and J gave up 5 bases, with 7 bases separating them. The CDR3 covers 11 residues. Germline CDR1 reads SGHRS; CDR2 reads YFSETQ.

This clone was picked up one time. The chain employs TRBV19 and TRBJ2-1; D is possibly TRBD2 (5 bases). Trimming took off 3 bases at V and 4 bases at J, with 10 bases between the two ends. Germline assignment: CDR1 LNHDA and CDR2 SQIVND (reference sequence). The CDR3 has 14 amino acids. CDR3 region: CASSMSGSYNEQFF. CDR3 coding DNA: TGTGCCAGTAGTATGTCTGGGAGTTACAATGAGCAGTTCTTC.

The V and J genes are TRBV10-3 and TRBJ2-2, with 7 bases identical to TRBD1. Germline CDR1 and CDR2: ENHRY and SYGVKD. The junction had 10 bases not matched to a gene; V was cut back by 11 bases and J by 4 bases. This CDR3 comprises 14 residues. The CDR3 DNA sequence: TGTGCCGCTCTGCCGGGACAGAGCACCGGGGAGCTGTTTTTT. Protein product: CAALPGQSTGELFF.

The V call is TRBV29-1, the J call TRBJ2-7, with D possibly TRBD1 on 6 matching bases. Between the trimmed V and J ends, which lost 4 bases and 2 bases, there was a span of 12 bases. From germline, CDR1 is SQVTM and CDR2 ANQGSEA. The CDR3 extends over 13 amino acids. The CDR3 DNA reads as TGCAGCGTTGGTCGACAGGCAACCTACGAGCAGTACTTC. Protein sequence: CSVGRQATYEQYF.

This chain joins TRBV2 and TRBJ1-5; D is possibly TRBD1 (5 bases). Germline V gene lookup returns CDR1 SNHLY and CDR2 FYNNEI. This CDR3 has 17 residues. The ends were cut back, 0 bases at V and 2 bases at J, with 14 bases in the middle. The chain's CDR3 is CASSEALRGIGNQPQHF. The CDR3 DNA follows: TGTGCCAGCAGTGAAGCGCTTCGGGGGATTGGCAATCAGCCCCAGCATTTT.

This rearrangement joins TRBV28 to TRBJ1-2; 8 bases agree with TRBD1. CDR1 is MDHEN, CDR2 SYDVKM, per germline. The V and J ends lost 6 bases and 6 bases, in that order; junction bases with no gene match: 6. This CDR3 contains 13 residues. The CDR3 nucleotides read TGTGCCAGCAGCGGACAGGGCCAGCATGGCTACACCTTC. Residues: CASSGQGQHGYTF.

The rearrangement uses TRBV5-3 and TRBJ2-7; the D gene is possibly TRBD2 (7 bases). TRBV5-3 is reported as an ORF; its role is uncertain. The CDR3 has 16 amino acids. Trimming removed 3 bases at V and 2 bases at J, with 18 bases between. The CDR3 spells CARSWRARGPTYEQYF. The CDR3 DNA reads TGTGCCAGAAGCTGGCGGGCGCGGGGGCCAACCTACGAGCAGTACTTC.

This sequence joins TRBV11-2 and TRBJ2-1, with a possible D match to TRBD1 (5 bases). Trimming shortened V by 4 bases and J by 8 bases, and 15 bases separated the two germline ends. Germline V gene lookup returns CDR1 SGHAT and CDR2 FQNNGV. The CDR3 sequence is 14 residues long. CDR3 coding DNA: TGTGCCAGCAGCTCCGGACAATATCCCCATGAGCAGTTCTTC. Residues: CASSSGQYPHEQFF.

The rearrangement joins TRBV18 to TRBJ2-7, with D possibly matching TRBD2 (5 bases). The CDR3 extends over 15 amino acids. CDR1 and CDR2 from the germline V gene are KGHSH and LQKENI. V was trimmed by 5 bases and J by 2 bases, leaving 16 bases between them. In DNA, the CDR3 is TGTGCCAGCTCAGCCCTAGGCGGGCCTACCTACGAGCAGTACTTC. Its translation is CASSALGGPTYEQYF.

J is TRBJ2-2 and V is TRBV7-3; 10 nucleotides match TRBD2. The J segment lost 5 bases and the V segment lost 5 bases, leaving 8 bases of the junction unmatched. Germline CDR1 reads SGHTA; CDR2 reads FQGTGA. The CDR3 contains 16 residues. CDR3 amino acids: CASSPPSGSGTGELFF. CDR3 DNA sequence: TGTGCCAGCAGCCCGCCTAGCGGGAGCGGGACCGGGGAGCTGTTTTTT.

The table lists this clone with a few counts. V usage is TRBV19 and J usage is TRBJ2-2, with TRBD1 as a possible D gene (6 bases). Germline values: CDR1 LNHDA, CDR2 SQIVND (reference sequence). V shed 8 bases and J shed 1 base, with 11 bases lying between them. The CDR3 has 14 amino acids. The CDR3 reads CASSGVLNTGELFF. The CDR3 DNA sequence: TGTGCCAGTTCAGGGGTCCTGAACACCGGGGAGCTGTTTTTT.

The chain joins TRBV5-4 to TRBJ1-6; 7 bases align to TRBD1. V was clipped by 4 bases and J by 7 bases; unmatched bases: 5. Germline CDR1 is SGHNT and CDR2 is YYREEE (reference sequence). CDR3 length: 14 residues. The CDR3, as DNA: TGTGCCAGCAGCCGAGGACAGGCCAATTCACCCCTCCACTTT. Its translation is CASSRGQANSPLHF.

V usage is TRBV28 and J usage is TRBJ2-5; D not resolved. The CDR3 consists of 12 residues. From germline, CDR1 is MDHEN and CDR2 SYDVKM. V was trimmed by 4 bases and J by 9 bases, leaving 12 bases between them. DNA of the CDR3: TGTGCCAGCAGTTCCCCCACCCGGGCCCAGTACTTC. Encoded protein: CASSSPTRAQYF.

CDR3 residues: CASRRTELAKNIQYF. CDR3 DNA: TGTGCCAGCCGAAGGACAGAACTAGCCAAAAACATTCAGTACTTC. The chain has TRBV2 and TRBJ2-4, with D perhaps TRBD1 (6 bases). CDR3 size: 15 residues. V shed 8 bases and J shed 0 bases, with 14 bases lying between them. Germline V gene sequence: CDR1 SNHLY, CDR2 FYNNEI.

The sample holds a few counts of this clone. DNA of the CDR3: TGTGCCAGCAGCCGAGGGTACGGCTCTGGAAACACCATATATTTT. The encoded protein is CASSRGYGSGNTIYF. The genes are TRBV5-5 and TRBJ1-3; D not certain. V was trimmed by 4 bases and J by 0 bases, leaving 11 bases between them. Germline CDR1 and CDR2: SGHKS and YYEKEE (reference sequence). The CDR3 covers 15 residues. Full variable domain (missing parts from reference TRBV5-5 and TRBJ1-3): DAGVTQSPTHLIKTRGQQVTLRCSPISGHKSVSWYQQVLGQGPQFIFQYYEKEERGRGNFPDRFSARQFPNYSSELNVNALLLGDSALYLCASSRGYGSGNTIYFGEGSWLTVV.

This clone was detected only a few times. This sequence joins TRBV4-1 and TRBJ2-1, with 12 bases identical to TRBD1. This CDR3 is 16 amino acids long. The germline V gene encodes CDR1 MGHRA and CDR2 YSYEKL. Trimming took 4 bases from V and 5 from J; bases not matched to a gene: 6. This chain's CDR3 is CASSPVRDRGHNEQFF. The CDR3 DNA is TGCGCCAGCAGCCCAGTCAGGGACAGGGGGCACAATGAGCAGTTCTTC.

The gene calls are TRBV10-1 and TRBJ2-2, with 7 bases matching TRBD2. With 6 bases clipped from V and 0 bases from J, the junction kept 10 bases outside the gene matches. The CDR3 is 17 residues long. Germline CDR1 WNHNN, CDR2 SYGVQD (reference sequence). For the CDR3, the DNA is TGCGCCAGCAGCGCGAGCGGGACCGACGCGAACACCGGGGAGCTGTTTTTT. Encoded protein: CASSASGTDANTGELFF.